This T cell receptor beta chain was recovered during a study of shared clonotypes between healthy human individuals. Study context: CD4 naive cells filled three plates per donor, CD4 memory three, CD8 naive two and CD8 memory one.

At the deep level, the assay was run. Each cell subset's genomic DNA was divided evenly among several immunoSEQ plates. Per the original methods: Owing to the provision of junction-only sequences devoid of quality scores by immunoSEQ, filtering differed. Clones were sequenced by immunoSEQ multiplex PCR, and TCRdb holds only the in-frame ones, with some missing. D and trimming were read from the DNA, whereas the V and J calls and clone size are those reported in that table. Of almost 700,000 clones listed, roughly 94% were seen once; the top ten hold about 24%. There are 15 residues in the CDR3. CDR1 is SGHTA and CDR2 is FQGTGA in the germline V gene. V was cut by 5 bases and J by 0 bases, with 13 bases left in between. Terminally differentiated effector memory CD45RA+ cells were excluded by CCR7 positive selection of CD45RO-negative cells.

This sequence joins TRBV7-3 and TRBJ1-1; D may be TRBD1 (6 bases). The sample taken for sequencing was naive CD8+ T cells sorted from blood. The receptor comes from a man younger than 40 in good health. CDR3 region: CASSLSGGLNTEAFF. Here the CDR3 DNA reads TGTGCCAGCAGCCTGTCGGGGGGCCTGAACACTGAAGCTTTCTTT.